The sequence of this T cell receptor beta chain was determined in a study of blood T cell repertoires in COVID-19. On the study more broadly: Researchers got acute and convalescent COVID-19 samples from the United States, Italy and Spain.

In the source study's methods: Scientists estimated how many nucleated cells there were by amplifying reference gene primers. Clones were read by immunoSEQ multiplex PCR, and TCRdb kept only the in-frame ones, dropping some. V and J calls and clone size are those listed in that table; D and trimming were worked out from the DNA. The table lists about 120,000 clones, around 86% of them singletons. This CDR3 has 14 residues. V was clipped by 5 bases and J by 3 bases; unmatched bases: 6. Germline CDR1 SNHLY, CDR2 FYNNEI. The sequence was collected from a man between 60 and 75 years old with acute or convalescent COVID-19. The sequenced sample was peripheral blood. The chain couples TRBV2 to TRBJ1-2; TRBD1 matches at 7 bases. CDR3 region: CASSWTGGDYGYTF. DNA of the CDR3: TGTGCCAGCAGTTGGACAGGAGGTGACTATGGCTACACCTTC.